A selection of T cell receptor beta chains follows, all from one sample in a study of persistence of HIV-infected CD4 T cells. Sequencing was performed with immunoSEQ multiplex PCR; in TCRdb, only in-frame clones are kept and a portion is missing. The top ten hold 5% to 5.5% of the sample, which has about 39,000 clones, approximately 81% seen once. These receptors lack a known antigen. The source material was cultured CD4+ T cells from PBMCs, sampled from a patient who received antiretroviral therapy. These receptors all come from an adult with HIV. The donor label of this sample is uncertain. Both conserved end residues are part of each CDR3. The listing skips clone size in some rows; elsewhere it reads once, few, many or a size class.

TRBJ2-2 | NA | TRBV28 | CASSLLAVHQSQTGELFF
TRBJ2-3 | NA | TRBV7-2 | CASSFPAGGLFGDTQYF
TRBJ2-1 | NA | TRBV7-3 | CASSLLAGVSYNEQFF
TRBJ2-1 | NA | TRBV6-5 | CASRPMGQGYEQFF
TRBJ2-1 | once | TRBV7-7 | CASSQVAGGPDEQFF
TRBJ2-2 | once | TRBV11-2 | CASSDRPFGTTNTGELFF
TRBJ2-7 | NA | TRBV6-5 | CASSYLAGTYEQYF
TRBJ1-5 | NA | TRBV7-6 | CASSSMSGQPQHF
TRBJ2-3 | NA | TRBV27 | CASSGAGLGGTQYF
TRBJ1-6 | NA | TRBV28 | CASRPWTDNSPLHF
TRBJ2-6 | NA | TRBV4-1 | CASSRSGGMSGANVLTF
TRBJ2-1 | NA | TRBV6-1 | CASSERGGSSYNEQFF
TRBJ1-6 | NA | TRBV3-1/TRBV3-2 | CASSQGPGGAYNSPLHF
TRBJ2-7 | NA | TRBV11-3 | CASSLSGGTAGGEQYF
TRBJ2-3 | few | TRBV18 | CASSAQGGTQYF
TRBJ1-1 | NA | TRBV6-5 | CASSGNMNTEAFF
TRBJ2-5 | NA | TRBV18 | CASSGAGQETQYF
TRBJ2-3 | once | TRBV5-4 | CASSPRTGRTDTQYF
TRBJ1-1 | few | TRBV5-1 | CASSQWGDTEAFF
TRBJ2-7 | NA | TRBV3-1/TRBV3-2 | CASSSKVYEQYF
TRBJ1-1 | NA | TRBV29-1 | CSVKTAGGGTEAFF
TRBJ2-7 | NA | TRBV19 | CASSNRDSLYEQYF